This TCR beta chain was captured in a study of T cell repertoires in cytomegalovirus infection. Looking at the study overall: Public TCR beta signatures indicated both CMV infection and matching HLA type. Whole-study results and caveats: Dominating the ex vivo response were HLA-C-restricted CMV-specific TCR beta clonotypes. Cumulative frequency of public TCR beta families picked out carriers of CMV plus the relevant HLA.

Germline CDR1 MNHEY, CDR2 SVGAGI. This CDR3 is built from 13 residues. With 0 bases removed from V and 8 bases from J, the gap between germline ends came to 10 bases. One entry per CDR3 protein, called by TCRdb with MiXCR from the reads. The data show about 440,000 distinct CDR3 sequences, 25% to 40% seen once. This clonotype showed up many times. Antigen specificity is unknown. The chain couples TRBV6-5 to TRBJ1-2; D is perhaps TRBD1 (5 bases). Sequenced material: PBMCs. The TCR originated in a human donor in good health (CMV status not recorded). Some clones in this sample may be carry-over from other donors' samples. CDR3 DNA sequence: TGTGCCAGCAGTTACTCGACGGGGGGAGGCTACACCTTC. This codes for CASSYSTGGGYTF.